Listed below are T cell receptor beta chains from one sample, sequenced in a study of T cell changes during pregnancy in multiple sclerosis. Profiling relied on immunoSEQ multiplex PCR, and the TCRdb table lists in-frame clones only, not all of them. The repertoire holds under 150,000 clones, about 95% seen once, with 0.4% to 0.5% in the top ten. The sequencing here drew on peripheral blood, taken after pregnancy. These receptors all stem from a female donor with multiple sclerosis, enrolled in a pregnancy study. The CDR3 runs from the conserved cysteine through the conserved F or W. Fields, in order: D gene, J gene, V gene, clone size, CDR3 DNA, CDR3 protein. A D gene is named only where the DNA matches it firmly. Rows give clone size only sometimes, using once, few, many, or a class for an expanded clone.

d_call: NA; j_call: TRBJ1-1; v_call: TRBV2; clone_size: NA; cdr3_nt: TGTGCCAGCAGTCCACCGGGACTGGGGTACACTGAAGCTTTCTTT; cdr3_aa: CASSPPGLGYTEAFF
d_call: NA; j_call: TRBJ1-5; v_call: TRBV2; clone_size: NA; cdr3_nt: TGTGCCAGCAGTCCGATGGGGGGTGCCCACAATAATCAGCCCCAGCATTTT; cdr3_aa: CASSPMGGAHNNQPQHF
d_call: NA; j_call: TRBJ2-5; v_call: TRBV27; clone_size: NA; cdr3_nt: TGTGCCAGCAGTTTTACAGGGATTCGCGAGACCCAGTACTTC; cdr3_aa: CASSFTGIRETQYF
d_call: TRBD2; j_call: TRBJ2-1; v_call: TRBV29-1; clone_size: NA; cdr3_nt: TGCAGCGTTGAGGCGGGAGCTTCGATCTATGAGCAGTTCTTC; cdr3_aa: CSVEAGASIYEQFF
d_call: TRBD1; j_call: TRBJ1-1; v_call: TRBV20-1; clone_size: NA; cdr3_nt: TGCAGTGCCGCCGACAGGGGACAAGCTTTCTTT; cdr3_aa: CSAADRGQAFF
d_call: NA; j_call: TRBJ1-1; v_call: TRBV13; clone_size: NA; cdr3_nt: TGTGCCAGCAGCGACCCTCTCACAGGGTCGGTAGCTTTCTTT; cdr3_aa: CASSDPLTGSVAFF
d_call: NA; j_call: TRBJ2-1; v_call: TRBV7-9; clone_size: NA; cdr3_nt: TGTGCCAGCAGCTTGAAAGCGGCCTCCTACAATGAGCAGTTCTTC; cdr3_aa: CASSLKAASYNEQFF
d_call: NA; j_call: TRBJ1-1; v_call: TRBV7-9; clone_size: NA; cdr3_nt: TGTGCCAGCAGCTTATCCGGGACATTCACTGAAGCTTTCTTT; cdr3_aa: CASSLSGTFTEAFF
d_call: NA; j_call: TRBJ2-7; v_call: TRBV5-5; clone_size: NA; cdr3_nt: TGTGCCAGCAGCTTGGTGGCAGGGAAATCCTACGAGCAGTACTTC; cdr3_aa: CASSLVAGKSYEQYF
d_call: TRBD1; j_call: TRBJ2-7; v_call: TRBV27; clone_size: NA; cdr3_nt: TGTGCCAGCAGTCCCCAGACAGGGATTGAGCAGTACTTC; cdr3_aa: CASSPQTGIEQYF
d_call: NA; j_call: TRBJ1-4; v_call: TRBV2; clone_size: NA; cdr3_nt: TGTGCCAGCAACCTGGCGGGGTGGGCTGAAAAACTGTTTTTT; cdr3_aa: CASNLAGWAEKLFF
d_call: NA; j_call: TRBJ2-3; v_call: TRBV2; clone_size: NA; cdr3_nt: TGTGCCAGCAGTGGGGACATCGGCACAGATACGCAGTATTTT; cdr3_aa: CASSGDIGTDTQYF
d_call: NA; j_call: TRBJ1-2; v_call: TRBV19; clone_size: NA; cdr3_nt: TGTGCCAGTACCCCTGACTCACCCTATGGCTACACCTTC; cdr3_aa: CASTPDSPYGYTF
d_call: NA; j_call: TRBJ2-3; v_call: TRBV7-6; clone_size: NA; cdr3_nt: TGTGCCAGCAGCTTCGGGGAGGATACGCAGTATTTT; cdr3_aa: CASSFGEDTQYF
d_call: TRBD1; j_call: TRBJ2-2; v_call: TRBV7-8; clone_size: NA; cdr3_nt: TGTGCCAGCAGCTTAGTGGGGACAGGGCTCGCCGGGGAGCTGTTTTTT; cdr3_aa: CASSLVGTGLAGELFF
d_call: NA; j_call: TRBJ2-5; v_call: TRBV5-1; clone_size: NA; cdr3_nt: TGCGCCAGCAGCTTGGCGAGTAGCGGCCAAGAGACCCAGTACTTC; cdr3_aa: CASSLASSGQETQYF
d_call: NA; j_call: TRBJ2-1; v_call: TRBV7-9; clone_size: NA; cdr3_nt: TGTGCCAGCAGCTTTGGTAGCGGTTACAATGAGCAGTTCTTC; cdr3_aa: CASSFGSGYNEQFF
d_call: NA; j_call: TRBJ2-3; v_call: TRBV11-3; clone_size: NA; cdr3_nt: TGTGCCAGCAGCTTAGATGGCGGGACGGGAGATACGCAGTATTTT; cdr3_aa: CASSLDGGTGDTQYF
d_call: TRBD1; j_call: TRBJ2-7; v_call: TRBV29-1; clone_size: NA; cdr3_nt: TGCAGCGTTGGCCGGACAGGGAGCTCCTACGAGCAGTACTTC; cdr3_aa: CSVGRTGSSYEQYF
d_call: TRBD1; j_call: TRBJ1-1; v_call: TRBV7-2; clone_size: once; cdr3_nt: TGTGCCAGCAGTTCCGGGACAGGGATAGGGGCAACTGAAGCTTTCTTT; cdr3_aa: CASSSGTGIGATEAFF
d_call: TRBD2; j_call: TRBJ2-7; v_call: TRBV18; clone_size: NA; cdr3_nt: TGTGCCAGCTCATCGTCACAGACTAGCGACTCCTACGAGCAGTACTTC; cdr3_aa: CASSSSQTSDSYEQYF
d_call: NA; j_call: TRBJ1-5; v_call: TRBV21-1; clone_size: NA; cdr3_nt: TGTGCCAGCAGCAAAAAAAGGGACAGATTCAATCAGCCCCAGCATTTT; cdr3_aa: CASSKKRDRFNQPQHF
d_call: TRBD1; j_call: TRBJ2-2; v_call: TRBV2; clone_size: NA; cdr3_nt: TGTGCCAGCAGGAAGAACAGGGGTAGCACCGGGGAGCTGTTTTTT; cdr3_aa: CASRKNRGSTGELFF
d_call: NA; j_call: TRBJ2-2; v_call: TRBV30; clone_size: NA; cdr3_nt: TGTGCCTGGAGTTCCGGGAAGATAGGGACCGGGGAGCTGTTTTTT; cdr3_aa: CAWSSGKIGTGELFF
d_call: TRBD1; j_call: TRBJ2-7; v_call: TRBV2; clone_size: NA; cdr3_nt: TGTGCCAGCAGCTTCGACAGGGGATGGAGTGAGCAGTACTTC; cdr3_aa: CASSFDRGWSEQYF
d_call: NA; j_call: TRBJ2-7; v_call: TRBV27; clone_size: NA; cdr3_nt: TGTGCCAGCAGTTTAGGATTTAGCGGTCCCGAGCAGTACTTC; cdr3_aa: CASSLGFSGPEQYF
d_call: TRBD1; j_call: TRBJ2-6; v_call: TRBV10-2; clone_size: NA; cdr3_nt: TGCGCCAGCAGTGGGACGACAGGGGGCTCTGGGGCCAACGTCCTGACTTTC; cdr3_aa: CASSGTTGGSGANVLTF
d_call: NA; j_call: TRBJ1-2; v_call: TRBV7-2; clone_size: NA; cdr3_nt: TGTGCCAGCAGCCCCACACACTATGGCTACACCTTC; cdr3_aa: CASSPTHYGYTF
d_call: NA; j_call: TRBJ2-3; v_call: TRBV5-1; clone_size: NA; cdr3_nt: TGCGCCAGCACCTTGGGTCCAGGGAGGACAGATACGCAGTATTTT; cdr3_aa: CASTLGPGRTDTQYF
d_call: TRBD2; j_call: TRBJ2-5; v_call: TRBV29-1; clone_size: NA; cdr3_nt: TGCAGCGTTGAAGCTAGCGGGAGTAAGACCCAGTACTTC; cdr3_aa: CSVEASGSKTQYF
d_call: NA; j_call: TRBJ1-4; v_call: TRBV25-1; clone_size: NA; cdr3_nt: TGTGCCAGCAGTAGACAAACGTCAGTTGCAACTAATGAAAAACTGTTTTTT; cdr3_aa: CASSRQTSVATNEKLFF
d_call: NA; j_call: TRBJ2-7; v_call: TRBV27; clone_size: NA; cdr3_nt: TGTGCCAGCAGTTTAGGAGGCCCCTACGAGCAGTACTTC; cdr3_aa: CASSLGGPYEQYF
d_call: NA; j_call: TRBJ2-7; v_call: TRBV11-1; clone_size: NA; cdr3_nt: TGTGCCAGCAGCCGAGAGTGGGCCCCAGGCGAGCAGTACTTC; cdr3_aa: CASSREWAPGEQYF
d_call: NA; j_call: TRBJ1-1; v_call: TRBV28; clone_size: NA; cdr3_nt: TGTGCCAGCAGTTTCGTGCGGGCCCCTCACTGGGCTTTCTTT; cdr3_aa: CASSFVRAPHWAFF
d_call: NA; j_call: TRBJ1-5; v_call: TRBV14; clone_size: once; cdr3_nt: TGTGCCAGCAGCCAAGATCAAAGGGGGTATCAGCCCCAGCATTTT; cdr3_aa: CASSQDQRGYQPQHF
d_call: TRBD1; j_call: TRBJ1-3; v_call: TRBV28; clone_size: NA; cdr3_nt: TGTGCCAGCCAGGGAGGAGGGGGCGGAAACACCATATATTTT; cdr3_aa: CASQGGGGGNTIYF
d_call: NA; j_call: TRBJ2-7; v_call: TRBV6-5; clone_size: NA; cdr3_nt: TGTGCCAGCAGTAACGGGAAAGTCGACGAGCAGTACTTC; cdr3_aa: CASSNGKVDEQYF
d_call: NA; j_call: TRBJ2-1; v_call: TRBV6-5; clone_size: NA; cdr3_nt: TGTGCCAGCAGTTCCATAGTTGGTGAGCAGTTCTTC; cdr3_aa: CASSSIVGEQFF
d_call: NA; j_call: TRBJ2-7; v_call: TRBV4-3; clone_size: NA; cdr3_nt: TGCGCCAGCAGCCAAGATTGGCAGGGCTACGAGCAGTACTTC; cdr3_aa: CASSQDWQGYEQYF
d_call: TRBD1; j_call: TRBJ1-4; v_call: TRBV19; clone_size: NA; cdr3_nt: TGTGCCAGTAGTATCATTACAGGGGCTAATGAAAAACTGTTTTTT; cdr3_aa: CASSIITGANEKLFF
d_call: TRBD1; j_call: TRBJ2-7; v_call: TRBV5-1; clone_size: NA; cdr3_nt: TGCGCCAGCAGCATCAAGACAGGGCAGGCCCACGAGCAGTACTTC; cdr3_aa: CASSIKTGQAHEQYF
d_call: NA; j_call: TRBJ1-1; v_call: TRBV19; clone_size: NA; cdr3_nt: TGTGCCAGTCTAAAAGTGAACGTAATGAACACTGAAGCTTTCTTT; cdr3_aa: CASLKVNVMNTEAFF
d_call: NA; j_call: TRBJ2-7; v_call: TRBV30; clone_size: NA; cdr3_nt: TGTGCCTGGAGTGTCGGACTCACCGGAGCCGAGCAGTACTTC; cdr3_aa: CAWSVGLTGAEQYF
d_call: TRBD1; j_call: TRBJ1-1; v_call: TRBV7-2; clone_size: NA; cdr3_nt: TGTGCCAGCAGCTTAGCCCGGACAGGGGGCCACACTGAAGCTTTCTTT; cdr3_aa: CASSLARTGGHTEAFF
d_call: NA; j_call: TRBJ2-7; v_call: TRBV2; clone_size: NA; cdr3_nt: TGTGCCAGCTTGGGACTGGACTCGTACGAGCAGTACTTC; cdr3_aa: CASLGLDSYEQYF
d_call: NA; j_call: TRBJ2-2; v_call: TRBV28; clone_size: NA; cdr3_nt: TGTGCCAGCGGTGGGGGGTTGAACACCGGGGAGCTGTTTTTT; cdr3_aa: CASGGGLNTGELFF
d_call: NA; j_call: TRBJ1-3; v_call: TRBV6-5; clone_size: NA; cdr3_nt: TGTGCCAGCAGATCTTCAGGGGCCCCTGGAAACACCATATATTTT; cdr3_aa: CASRSSGAPGNTIYF
d_call: NA; j_call: TRBJ1-4; v_call: TRBV19; clone_size: NA; cdr3_nt: TGTGCCAGTAGTATACAGGGCACTAATGAAAAACTGTTTTTT; cdr3_aa: CASSIQGTNEKLFF
d_call: NA; j_call: TRBJ1-2; v_call: TRBV6-5; clone_size: NA; cdr3_nt: TGTGCCAGCAGTAAACGGGGGGATGGCTACACCTTC; cdr3_aa: CASSKRGDGYTF
d_call: NA; j_call: TRBJ2-7; v_call: TRBV27; clone_size: NA; cdr3_nt: TGTGCCAGCAGCGCGGCCCAGGGCTCCTACGAGCAGTACTTC; cdr3_aa: CASSAAQGSYEQYF
d_call: TRBD1; j_call: TRBJ2-3; v_call: TRBV7-8; clone_size: NA; cdr3_nt: TGTGCCAGCAGCTTATTTGCAGGGGGAATTCGGACAGATACGCAGTATTTT; cdr3_aa: CASSLFAGGIRTDTQYF
d_call: NA; j_call: TRBJ1-4; v_call: TRBV18; clone_size: NA; cdr3_nt: TGTGCCAGCTCCCTCACAGGAACGTCGTCGGAAAAACTGTTTTTT; cdr3_aa: CASSLTGTSSEKLFF
d_call: TRBD2; j_call: TRBJ2-7; v_call: TRBV13; clone_size: NA; cdr3_nt: TGTGCCAGCAGTACCGGGACTAGCGTTTACGAGCAGTACTTC; cdr3_aa: CASSTGTSVYEQYF
d_call: TRBD1; j_call: TRBJ1-2; v_call: TRBV7-2; clone_size: NA; cdr3_nt: TGTGCCAGCAGCCCTGACAGGGACCCGAACTATGGCTACACCTTC; cdr3_aa: CASSPDRDPNYGYTF
d_call: NA; j_call: TRBJ2-5; v_call: TRBV9; clone_size: NA; cdr3_nt: TGTGCCAGCAGCGTAGAGGGGGGAGGGTACCAAGAGACCCAGTACTTC; cdr3_aa: CASSVEGGGYQETQYF
d_call: NA; j_call: TRBJ2-7; v_call: TRBV29-1; clone_size: NA; cdr3_nt: TGCAGCGTTCCACAACAAACAGGGTCCTACGAGCAGTACTTC; cdr3_aa: CSVPQQTGSYEQYF
d_call: TRBD2; j_call: TRBJ2-5; v_call: TRBV7-2; clone_size: NA; cdr3_nt: TGTGCCAGCAGCTTCGCGGGAGTCGAGACCCAGTACTTC; cdr3_aa: CASSFAGVETQYF
d_call: TRBD1; j_call: TRBJ1-4; v_call: TRBV7-9; clone_size: once; cdr3_nt: TGTGCCAGCAGCTTAGTGGGACAGGGGTCCCAAAAACTGTTTTTT; cdr3_aa: CASSLVGQGSQKLFF